This T cell receptor beta chain was found in a study of T cell changes during pregnancy in multiple sclerosis. Trimming took 3 bases from V and 3 from J; bases not matched to a gene: 8. The CDR3 length is 17 residues. Per germline, CDR1 MDHEN and CDR2 SYDVKM. Using immunoSEQ multiplex PCR, the repertoire was profiled, and TCRdb retains in-frame clones only, with some absent. This table has 90,000 to 95,000 clones, 90% to 95% appearing once. The rearrangement uses TRBV28 and TRBJ2-2; 9 nucleotides align to TRBD2. The receptor comes from a female donor with multiple sclerosis, enrolled in a pregnancy study. Sequenced material: peripheral blood, taken in the third trimester of pregnancy. Here the CDR3 DNA reads TGTGCCAGCAGTTTCTTCAGCGGGGGGACCTACACCGGGGAGCTGTTTTTT. As protein: CASSFFSGGTYTGELFF. Using reference TRBV28 and TRBJ2-2 for the parts outside the CDR3, the full variable domain is DVKVTQSSRYLVKRTGEKVFLECVQDMDHENMFWYRQDPGLGLRLIYFSYDVKMKEKGDIPEGYSVSREKKERFSLILESASTNQTSMYLCASSFFSGGTYTGELFFGEGSRLTVL.